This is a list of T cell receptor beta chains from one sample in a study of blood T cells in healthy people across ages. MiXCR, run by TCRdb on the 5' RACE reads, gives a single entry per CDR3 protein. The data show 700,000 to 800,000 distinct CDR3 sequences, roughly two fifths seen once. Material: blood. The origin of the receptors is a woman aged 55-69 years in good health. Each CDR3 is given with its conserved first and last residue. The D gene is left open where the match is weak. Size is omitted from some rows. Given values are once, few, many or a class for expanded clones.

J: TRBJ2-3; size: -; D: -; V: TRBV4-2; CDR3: CASSQDPTSGPDTQYF; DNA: TGTGCCAGCAGCCAAGACCCCACCTCGGGTCCAGATACGCAGTATTTT
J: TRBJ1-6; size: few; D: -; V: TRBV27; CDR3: CASSLHIPSSYNSPLHF; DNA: TGTGCCAGCAGTTTACACATCCCAAGCTCCTATAATTCACCCCTCCACTTT
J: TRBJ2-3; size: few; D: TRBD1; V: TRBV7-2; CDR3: CASREQGPFTQYF; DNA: TGTGCCAGCAGAGAACAGGGGCCGTTTACGCAGTATTTT
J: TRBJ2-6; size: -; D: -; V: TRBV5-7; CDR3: CASSRSWGANVLTF; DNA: TGTGCCAGCAGTCGGTCCTGGGGGGCCAACGTCCTGACTTTC
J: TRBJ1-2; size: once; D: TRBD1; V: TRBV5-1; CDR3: CAGSLRDRSGYTF; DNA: TGCGCCGGCAGCCTCCGGGACAGGAGTGGCTACACCTTC
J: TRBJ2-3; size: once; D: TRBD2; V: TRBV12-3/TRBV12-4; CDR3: CASNLGLAGRGDTQYF; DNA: TGTGCCAGCAACCTTGGACTAGCGGGGAGAGGGGATACGCAGTATTTT
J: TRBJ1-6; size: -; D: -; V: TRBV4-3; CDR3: CASSQDPGFNSPLHF; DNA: TGCGCCAGCAGCCAAGATCCAGGGTTTAATTCACCCCTCCACTTT
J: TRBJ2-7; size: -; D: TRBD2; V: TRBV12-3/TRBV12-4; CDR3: CASGLTSGRVDEQYF; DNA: TGTGCCAGCGGCCTGACTAGCGGGAGGGTAGACGAGCAGTACTTC
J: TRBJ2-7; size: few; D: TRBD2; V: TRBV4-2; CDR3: CASSQALSSGRSYEQYF; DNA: TGTGCCAGCAGCCAAGCTCTCTCTAGCGGGCGATCCTACGAGCAGTACTTC
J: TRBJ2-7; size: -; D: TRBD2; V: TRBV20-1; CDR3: CSAMGLAGGSYNEQYF; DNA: TGCAGTGCTATGGGACTAGCGGGGGGCTCCTACAATGAGCAGTACTTC
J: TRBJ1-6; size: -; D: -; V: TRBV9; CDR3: CASSPQRSYNSPLHF; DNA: TGTGCCAGCAGCCCCCAACGCTCCTATAATTCACCCCTCCACTTT
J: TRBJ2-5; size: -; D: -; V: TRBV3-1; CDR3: CASSQWEKYQETQYF; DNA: TGTGCCAGCAGCCAATGGGAGAAGTACCAAGAGACCCAGTACTTC
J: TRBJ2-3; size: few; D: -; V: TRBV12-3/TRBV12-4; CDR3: CASSFPGAYTDTQYF; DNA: TGTGCCAGCAGTTTCCCGGGGGCCTACACAGATACGCAGTATTTT
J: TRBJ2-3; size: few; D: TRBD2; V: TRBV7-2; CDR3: CASSDKRGADTQYF; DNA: TGTGCCAGCTCAGATAAGCGGGGTGCAGATACGCAGTATTTT
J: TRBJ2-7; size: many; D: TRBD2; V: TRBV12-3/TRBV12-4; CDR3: CASSLAQPGLAGYEQYF; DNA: TGTGCCAGCAGTTTGGCCCAACCGGGACTAGCGGGCTACGAGCAGTACTTC
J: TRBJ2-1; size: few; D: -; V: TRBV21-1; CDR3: CASSSKAQLSYNEQFF; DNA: TGTGCCAGCAGCTCAAAGGCCCAGCTCTCCTACAATGAGCAGTTCTTC
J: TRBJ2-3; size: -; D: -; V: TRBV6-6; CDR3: CASSYFSGMADTQYF; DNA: TGTGCCAGCAGTTATTTCTCAGGAATGGCAGATACGCAGTATTTT
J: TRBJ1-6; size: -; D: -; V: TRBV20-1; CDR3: CSARDGRPYNSPLHF; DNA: TGCAGTGCTAGAGATGGACGGCCGTATAATTCACCCCTCCACTTT
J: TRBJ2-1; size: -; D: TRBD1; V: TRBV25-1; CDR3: CASCAGTGVDEQFF; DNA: TGTGCCAGCTGCGCCGGGACAGGGGTTGATGAGCAGTTCTTC
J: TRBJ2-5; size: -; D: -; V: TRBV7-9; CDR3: CASSPRGEWSQETQYF; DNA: TGTGCCAGCAGCCCCAGGGGGGAGTGGTCTCAAGAGACCCAGTACTTC
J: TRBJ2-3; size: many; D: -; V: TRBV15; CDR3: CATSRDRPGSPDTQYF; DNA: TGTGCCACCAGCAGAGATCGCCCGGGGAGCCCAGATACGCAGTATTTT
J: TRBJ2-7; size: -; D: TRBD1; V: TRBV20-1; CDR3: CSARDQGTGQGYEQYF; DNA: TGCAGTGCTAGAGACCAGGGGACGGGACAGGGGTACGAGCAGTACTTC
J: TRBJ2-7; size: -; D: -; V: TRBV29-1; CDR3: CSVQGQGPREQYF; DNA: TGCAGCGTTCAGGGGCAGGGCCCTAGGGAGCAGTACTTC
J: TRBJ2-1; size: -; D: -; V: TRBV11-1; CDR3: CASRGGGPRGNEQFF; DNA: TGTGCCAGCAGGGGCGGGGGCCCCCGGGGGAATGAGCAGTTCTTC
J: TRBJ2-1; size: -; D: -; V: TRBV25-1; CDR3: CASSEKLSRVGNEQFF; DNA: TGTGCCAGCAGTGAAAAGCTGAGCAGGGTGGGCAATGAGCAGTTCTTC
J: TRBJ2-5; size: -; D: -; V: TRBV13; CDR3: CASSLENSHEQYF; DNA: TGTGCCAGCAGCTTAGAGAATAGCCATGAGCAGTACTTC
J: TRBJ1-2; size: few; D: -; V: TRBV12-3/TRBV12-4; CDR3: CASSFGGAARFTF; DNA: TGTGCCAGCAGTTTCGGAGGCGCGGCTCGGTTCACCTTC
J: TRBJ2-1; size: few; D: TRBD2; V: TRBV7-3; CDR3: CASSLKTHPRGGYNEQFF; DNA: TGTGCCAGCAGCTTAAAAACCCACCCTCGCGGGGGATACAATGAGCAGTTCTTC
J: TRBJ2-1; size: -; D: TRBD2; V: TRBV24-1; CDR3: CATSDMGLAGVETQFF; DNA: TGTGCCACCAGTGATATGGGACTAGCGGGAGTGGAGACCCAGTTCTTC
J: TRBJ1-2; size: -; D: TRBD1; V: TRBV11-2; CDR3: CASSLDWTGDGYTF; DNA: TGTGCCAGCAGCTTAGACTGGACAGGGGATGGCTACACCTTC
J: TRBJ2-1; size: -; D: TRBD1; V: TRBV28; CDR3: CASSSDRGTGGRNEQFF; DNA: TGTGCCAGCAGTTCCGACCGGGGAACAGGGGGCCGCAATGAGCAGTTCTTC
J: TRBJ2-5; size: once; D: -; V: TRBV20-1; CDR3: CSAKGRAETQYF; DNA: TGCAGTGCTAAAGGCAGGGCCGAGACCCAGTACTTC
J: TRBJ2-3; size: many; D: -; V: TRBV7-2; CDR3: CASSRIIIQGGDTQYF; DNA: TGTGCCAGCAGCCGAATCATCATACAGGGAGGAGATACGCAGTATTTT
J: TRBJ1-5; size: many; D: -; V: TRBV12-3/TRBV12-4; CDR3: CASSRGTQPQHF; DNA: TGTGCCAGCAGCCGCGGAACTCAGCCCCAGCATTTT
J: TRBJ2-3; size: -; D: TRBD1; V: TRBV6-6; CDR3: CAGSYPTGTGGTNTQYF; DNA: TGTGCCGGCAGTTACCCCACCGGGACAGGGGGGACAAATACGCAGTATTTT
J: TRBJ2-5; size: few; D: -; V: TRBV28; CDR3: CASSFSGMNQETQYF; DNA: TGTGCCAGCAGTTTTTCAGGGATGAACCAAGAGACCCAGTACTTC
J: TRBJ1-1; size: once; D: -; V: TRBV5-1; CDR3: CASSPIISPDTEAFF; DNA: TGCGCCAGCAGCCCTATTATCAGCCCGGACACTGAAGCTTTCTTT
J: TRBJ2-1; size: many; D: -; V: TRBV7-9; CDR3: CASSSGQYNEQFF; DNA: TGTGCCAGCAGCTCAGGTCAATACAATGAGCAGTTCTTC
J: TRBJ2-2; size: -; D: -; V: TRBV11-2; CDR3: CASSLVGAGELFF; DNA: TGTGCCAGCAGCCTCGTGGGGGCCGGGGAGCTGTTTTTT
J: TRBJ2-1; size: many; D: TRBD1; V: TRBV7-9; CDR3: CASSPADRWDEQFF; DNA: TGTGCCAGCAGCCCCGCGGACAGGTGGGATGAGCAGTTCTTC
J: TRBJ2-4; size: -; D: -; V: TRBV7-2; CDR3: CASSLAGSKNIQYF; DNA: TGTGCCAGCAGCTTAGCGGGCAGTAAAAACATTCAGTACTTC
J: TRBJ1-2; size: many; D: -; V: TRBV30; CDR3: CAWSGVTKANYGYTF; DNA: TGTGCCTGGAGTGGTGTGACAAAAGCTAACTATGGCTACACCTTC
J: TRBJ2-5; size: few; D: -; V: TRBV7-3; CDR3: CASSEGTSANEQYF; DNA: TGTGCCAGCAGCGAAGGGACTTCCGCCAATGAGCAGTACTTC
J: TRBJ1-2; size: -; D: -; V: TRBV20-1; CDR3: CSARDPKDNYGYTF; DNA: TGCAGTGCTAGGGATCCAAAGGACAACTATGGCTACACCTTC
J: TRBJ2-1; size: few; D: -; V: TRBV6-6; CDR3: CASSNYGSEQFF; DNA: TGTGCCAGCAGTAACTACGGGAGCGAGCAGTTCTTC
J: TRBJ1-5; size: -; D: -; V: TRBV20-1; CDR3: CSASTGYSNQPQHF; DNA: TGCAGTGCATCTACAGGCTATAGCAATCAGCCCCAGCATTTT
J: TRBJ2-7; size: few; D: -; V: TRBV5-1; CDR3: CASSQGTVKSYEQYF; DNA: TGCGCCAGCAGCCAGGGGACGGTGAAATCCTACGAGCAGTACTTC
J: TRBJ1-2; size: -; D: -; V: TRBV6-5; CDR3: CASSSIGRVYGYTF; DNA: TGTGCCAGCAGTTCCATTGGCCGGGTCTATGGCTACACCTTC
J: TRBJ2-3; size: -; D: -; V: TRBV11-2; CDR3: CASSLIGLGSTDTQYF; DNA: TGTGCCAGCAGCTTAATAGGACTCGGTAGCACAGATACGCAGTATTTT
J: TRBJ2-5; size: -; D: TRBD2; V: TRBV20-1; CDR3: CSARESLERGNQETQDF; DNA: TGCAGTGCTAGAGAGTCCCTCGAGCGGGGGAACCAAGAGACCCAGGACTTC
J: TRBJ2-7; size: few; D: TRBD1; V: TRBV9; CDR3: CASGQGGTYEQYF; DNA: TGTGCCAGCGGACAGGGGGGTACCTACGAGCAGTACTTC
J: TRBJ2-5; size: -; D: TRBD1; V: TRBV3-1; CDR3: CASSQNRGIQETQYF; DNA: TGTGCCAGCAGCCAGAACAGGGGGATACAAGAGACCCAGTACTTC
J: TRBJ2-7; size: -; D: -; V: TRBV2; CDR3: CASSEVVITYEQYF; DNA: TGTGCCAGCAGTGAAGTGGTCATTACCTACGAGCAGTACTTC
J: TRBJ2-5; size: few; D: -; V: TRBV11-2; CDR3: CASSLGSLGAGRPQYF; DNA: TGTGCCAGCAGCTTAGGATCTCTCGGGGCAGGACGTCCCCAGTACTTC
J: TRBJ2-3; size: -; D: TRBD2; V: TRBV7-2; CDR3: CASTRNLGTSVTDTQYF; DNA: TGTGCCAGCACGCGGAACCTAGGGACTAGCGTCACAGATACGCAGTATTTT